Following are 25 T cell receptor beta chains from one sample sequenced in a study of cytomegalovirus exposure and HLA in healthy donors. Method: immunoSEQ multiplex PCR; TCRdb's copy keeps in-frame clones and lacks some. The sample holds 110,000 to 150,000 clones, around nine tenths seen once. Sequencing was carried out using PBMCs. Source of these receptors: a woman aged 18-35 years in good health and CMV-seropositive.

This clone was detected only a few times. In DNA, the CDR3 is TGTGCCAGCACCCCTTACACGACAGGGTTCGAGCAGTACTTC. Protein: CASTPYTTGFEQYF. This rearrangement joins TRBV27 to TRBJ2-7; 7 bases fit TRBD1. The germline V gene encodes CDR1 MNHEY and CDR2 SMNVEV (reference sequence). The ends lost 7 bases at V and 6 bases at J; junction bases unmatched: 12. CDR3 length equals 14 residues.

The chain links TRBV10-3 to TRBJ2-7, with D possibly matching TRBD2 (5 bases). CDR3 size: 12 residues. V gave up 5 bases and J gave up 2 bases, with 7 bases separating them. The germline gives CDR1 ENHRY, CDR2 SYGVKD. The CDR3 region is CAISSGTYEQYF. CDR3 sequence (DNA): TGTGCCATCAGTTCCGGGACCTACGAGCAGTACTTC.

This chain links TRBV7-8 with TRBJ2-5; 11 bases are a match to TRBD2. Germline assignment: CDR1 SGHVS and CDR2 FQNEAQ. CDR3 length: 16 residues. V shed 1 base and J 5 bases; nucleotides not matched to a gene: 6. The CDR3 DNA reads TGTGCCAGCAGCTTAGGGCTAGCGGGGGGTGGGGAGACCCAGTACTTC. Its protein product is CASSLGLAGGGETQYF.

This clone was observed at least ten times. The chain has TRBV27 and TRBJ1-5; 7 bases match TRBD1. CDR3 size: 16 residues. Germline V CDR1 and CDR2: MNHEY, SMNVEV (reference sequence). V shed 3 bases, J shed 6 bases, and the junction held 11 bases outside the gene matches. CDR3 residues: CASSFHEGASVQPQHF. The CDR3 DNA is TGTGCCAGCAGTTTTCACGAGGGGGCGTCTGTTCAGCCCCAGCATTTT.

This clone was picked up one time. The V call is TRBV19, the J call TRBJ2-4, with 9 bases lining up with TRBD1. Trimming cost V 5 bases and J 8 bases; bases outside gene matches: 4. The CDR3 covers 13 residues. Per the germline V gene, CDR1 is LNHDA and CDR2 is SQIVND (reference sequence). In DNA, the CDR3 is TGTGCCAGTAGTCCCAGGACAGGGGACATTCAGTACTTC. Protein sequence: CASSPRTGDIQYF. Complete variable domain (other parts from reference TRBV19 and TRBJ2-4): DGGITQSPKYLFRKEGQNVTLSCEQNLNHDAMYWYRQDPGQGLRLIYYSQIVNDFQKGDIAEGYSVSREKKESFPLTVTSAQKNPTAFYLCASSPRTGDIQYFGAGTRLSVL.

The chain uses TRBV27 and TRBJ1-1, with 9 bases identical to TRBD1. Germline-derived CDR1 and CDR2 are MNHEY and SMNVEV (reference sequence). The CDR3 spans 14 residues. V lost 4 bases, J lost 6 bases, and 6 bases stayed unmatched. The CDR3 nucleotides read TGTGCCAGCAGTTGGGGACAGGGCATAGCTGAAGCTTTCTTT. Amino acid sequence: CASSWGQGIAEAFF.

The J gene is TRBJ2-2, the V gene TRBV28, with TRBD2 identical over 10 bases. CDR1 is MDHEN and CDR2 is SYDVKM in the germline V gene. This CDR3 has 15 residues. V lost 3 bases and J lost 8; bases outside the gene matches: 6. The CDR3 sequence is CASSLVLAGVGELFF. DNA for the CDR3: TGTGCCAGCAGTTTGGTGCTAGCGGGAGTGGGGGAGCTGTTTTTT.

V and J are TRBV6-1 and TRBJ1-2; D remains unclear. CDR1 is MNHNS and CDR2 is SASEGT in the germline V gene. Trimming removed 7 bases at V and 6 bases at J, with 12 bases between. The CDR3 runs 12 residues. The CDR3 region is CASTLSRDGYTF. CDR3 in DNA: TGTGCCAGCACCCTAAGTCGGGATGGCTACACCTTC.

V is TRBV9 and J is TRBJ2-7; 9 bases fit TRBD2. V trimming: 4 bases; J trimming: 5 bases; junction bases outside the gene matches: 10. The CDR3 loop spans 15 amino acids. Germline V gives CDR1 SGDLS, CDR2 YYNGEE. CDR3 coding DNA: TGTGCCAGCAGCACCCGCCCAGCGGGGGGTGACGAGCAGTACTTC. It codes for CASSTRPAGGDEQYF.

The rearrangement links TRBV28 to TRBJ2-2; 8 nucleotides match TRBD2. Germline CDR1 reads MDHEN; CDR2 reads SYDVKM. The CDR3 consists of 15 residues. The junction had 0 bases not matched to a gene; V was cut back by 3 bases and J by 0 bases. In DNA, the CDR3 is TGTGCCAGCAGTTTGCGGGGGGCGAACACCGGGGAGCTGTTTTTT. This translates into CASSLRGANTGELFF.

In this sample, this clone turned up a few times. This chain joins TRBV5-1 and TRBJ2-7, with D uncertain. The germline V gene encodes CDR1 SGHRS and CDR2 YFSETQ. Trimming left V 0 bases short and J 5 bases short, with 15 bases between. CDR3 size: 15 residues. The chain's CDR3 is CASSLAQRTYNEQYF. The CDR3 coding sequence is TGCGCCAGCAGCTTGGCGCAGCGCACTTACAACGAGCAGTACTTC.

The chain combines TRBV5-1 with TRBJ1-3, with a possible D match to TRBD1 (5 bases). The V gene lost 0 bases and the J gene lost 4 bases, with 11 bases spanning the gap. Germline V CDR1 and CDR2: SGHRS, YFSETQ. This CDR3 contains 15 residues. The CDR3 sequence is CASSLASGSGNTIYF. The CDR3 DNA reads TGCGCCAGCAGCTTGGCGTCAGGGTCGGGAAACACCATATATTTT. Combining the CDR3 with reference TRBV5-1 and TRBJ1-3 gives the whole variable domain KAGVTQTPRYLIKTRGQQVTLSCSPISGHRSVSWYQQTPGQGLQFLFEYFSETQRNKGNFPGRFSGRQFSNSRSEMNVSTLELGDSALYLCASSLASGSGNTIYFGEGSWLTVV.

This chain connects TRBV27 to TRBJ2-1; 10 bases are a match to TRBD2. V shed 7 bases, J shed 4 bases, and the junction held 10 bases outside the gene matches. Germline-derived CDR1 and CDR2 are MNHEY and SMNVEV (reference sequence). The CDR3 has 16 residues. The CDR3 DNA reads as TGTGCCAGCACCCCAGGACTAGCGGCACCTTACAATGAGCAGTTCTTC. This gives the protein CASTPGLAAPYNEQFF.

The chain combines TRBV4-3 with TRBJ2-2, with 8 positions matching TRBD2. The germline gives CDR1 LGHNA, CDR2 YSLEER. This CDR3 has 17 residues. Germline trimming cut 4 bases from V and 4 bases from J; bases unmatched to any gene: 11. CDR3 coding DNA: TGCGCCAGCAGCCTGAAACCGGGGGGGTTCGGCACCGGGGAGCTGTTTTTT. Encoded protein: CASSLKPGGFGTGELFF.

This sequence joins TRBV6-5 and TRBJ2-7, with 7 bases identical to TRBD1. Germline V gene lookup returns CDR1 MNHEY and CDR2 SVGAGI. CDR3 length: 13 residues. Germline trimming cut 6 bases from V and 4 bases from J; bases unmatched to any gene: 6. CDR3 in amino acids: CASRYTRGYEQYF. The DNA of the CDR3 is TGTGCCAGCAGGTACACCAGGGGGTACGAGCAGTACTTC.

This clone appeared a single time. The chain links TRBV9 to TRBJ2-1; D gene uncertain. V lost 0 bases, J lost 0 bases, and 10 bases lay in between. This CDR3 has 16 amino acids. Germline V gene lookup returns CDR1 SGDLS and CDR2 YYNGEE. CDR3 protein: CASSVEGVSSYNEQFF. CDR3 nucleotide sequence: TGTGCCAGCAGCGTAGAAGGAGTTAGCTCCTACAATGAGCAGTTCTTC.

The gene calls are TRBV28 and TRBJ2-7, with 8 nucleotides matching TRBD1. J was trimmed by 5 bases and V by 6 bases; bases with no gene match: 6. Germline loops: CDR1 MDHEN, CDR2 SYDVKM. The CDR3 covers 13 residues. The CDR3 spells CASRRTGFNEQYF. In DNA form, the CDR3 reads TGTGCCAGCAGACGGACAGGGTTCAACGAGCAGTACTTC.

The rearrangement links TRBV5-1 to TRBJ1-2; 8 bases agree with TRBD1. In germline, CDR1 is SGHRS, CDR2 YFSETQ. J lost 3 bases, V lost 4 bases, and 5 bases had no gene match. This CDR3 comprises 14 residues. CDR3 region: CASSPGQGHYGYTF. CDR3 DNA sequence: TGCGCCAGCAGCCCCGGACAGGGTCACTATGGCTACACCTTC. The variable domain in full, completed from reference TRBV5-1 and TRBJ1-2, reads KAGVTQTPRYLIKTRGQQVTLSCSPISGHRSVSWYQQTPGQGLQFLFEYFSETQRNKGNFPGRFSGRQFSNSRSEMNVSTLELGDSALYLCASSPGQGHYGYTFGSGTRLTVV.

The chain combines TRBV5-1 with TRBJ1-2, with a weak D call TRBD1 (6 bases). V was trimmed by 2 bases and J by 0 bases, leaving 14 bases between them. The CDR3 spans 16 residues. CDR1 is SGHRS, CDR2 YFSETQ, per germline. The CDR3 DNA sequence: TGCGCCAGCAGCTTCGCAGGGGCAACCACTAACTATGGCTACACCTTC. Its translation: CASSFAGATTNYGYTF.

This clone was seen more than once but under ten times. The chain is built from TRBV27 and TRBJ2-1; 9 bases line up with TRBD2. Per germline, CDR1 MNHEY and CDR2 SMNVEV (reference sequence). The trim removed 1 base at V and 5 bases at J, leaving 3 bases unmatched. The CDR3 has 15 residues. CDR3 DNA sequence: TGTGCCAGCAGTTTATGGGCTAGCGGGGACAATGAGCAGTTCTTC. Protein sequence: CASSLWASGDNEQFF.

The J gene is TRBJ1-5, the V gene TRBV14; D remains ambiguous. CDR1 and CDR2 from the germline V gene are SGHDN and FVKESK. The CDR3 extends over 13 amino acids. Trimming removed 5 bases from V and 5 bases from J, with 10 bases in between. The CDR3, as DNA: TGTGCCAGCAGCGCGGGAGGCGATCAGCCCCAGCATTTT. Translating gives CASSAGGDQPQHF.

The J gene is TRBJ1-5, the V gene TRBV28, with D tentatively TRBD1 (5 bases). The CDR3 consists of 12 residues. CDR1 is MDHEN and CDR2 is SYDVKM in the germline V gene. Trimming cost V 5 bases and J 7 bases, with 9 bases left between them. The CDR3 DNA is TGTGCCAGCAGTCAGGGTATCCAGCCCCAGCATTTT. Translated, it gives CASSQGIQPQHF.

This clone was counted once. The chain is built from TRBV7-9 and TRBJ1-6; 7 bases agree with TRBD1. Unmatched junction bases numbered 6, after V lost 3 bases and J lost 7 bases. Looked up from germline, CDR1 is SEHNR and CDR2 is FQNEAQ (reference sequence). This CDR3 contains 15 residues. Written as DNA, the CDR3 is TGTGCCAGCAGCTTCAACAGGGGAAGGAATTCACCCCTCCACTTT. This codes for CASSFNRGRNSPLHF.

The rearrangement links TRBV30 to TRBJ1-5, with 9 nucleotides matching TRBD1. Germline lookup yields CDR1 GTSNPN and CDR2 SVGIG (reference sequence). CDR3 length: 15 amino acids. Trimming took 0 bases from V and 4 from J; bases not matched to a gene: 4. The chain's CDR3 is CAWSVRDRDNQPQHF. As DNA, the CDR3 is TGTGCCTGGAGTGTAAGGGACAGGGATAATCAGCCCCAGCATTTT.

This chain joins TRBV5-1 and TRBJ1-6, with TRBD1 matching over 8 bases. V lost 0 bases, J lost 9 bases, and 5 bases stayed unmatched. This CDR3 comprises 15 residues. Looked up from germline, CDR1 is SGHRS and CDR2 is YFSETQ. The CDR3 reads CASSLDQGAGSPLHF. CDR3 DNA sequence: TGCGCCAGCAGCTTGGATCAGGGGGCAGGTTCACCCCTCCACTTT.